A single sample gave rise to the 21 T cell receptor beta chains below, sequenced in a study of control samples from healthy donors and cancer patients. Some clones are missing from TCRdb's copy, which holds only in-frame ones; the method was immunoSEQ multiplex PCR. The sample contains about 150,000 clones, about 89% of which appear only once. Sequencing was done on a sample of blood. Receptor source: a man in his thirties or forties in good health.

The V gene is TRBV7-6, the J gene TRBJ1-3, with D uncertain. From germline, CDR1 is SGHVS and CDR2 FNYEAQ. Between the trimmed V and J ends, which lost 1 base and 0 bases, there was a span of 10 bases. The CDR3 has 16 amino acids. The CDR3 sequence is CASSLDLGSSGNTIYF. The CDR3 bases are TGTGCCAGCAGCTTAGACCTGGGAAGCTCTGGAAACACCATATATTTT.

The chain uses TRBV5-5 and TRBJ2-2, with unresolved D. This CDR3 is 11 amino acids long. With 2 bases removed from V and 8 bases from J, the gap between germline ends came to 4 bases. Germline CDR1 SGHKS, CDR2 YYEKEE (reference sequence). This chain's CDR3 is CASSFSGELFF. CDR3 in DNA: TGTGCCAGCAGCTTTAGTGGGGAGCTGTTTTTT.

In its sample, this clone was seen a few times. As DNA, the CDR3 is TGTGCCAGCAGAGCGGGCGGGAGGGGGTACGAGCAGTACTTC. Translation gives CASRAGGRGYEQYF. V gene TRBV6-5 combines with J gene TRBJ2-7, with TRBD2 matching 9 bases. From germline, CDR1 is MNHEY and CDR2 SVGAGI. This CDR3 comprises 14 residues. V shed 6 bases, J shed 4 bases, and the junction held 7 bases outside the gene matches.

V and J are TRBV7-8 and TRBJ2-1; 14 bases match TRBD2. The germline CDR1 and CDR2 sequences are SGHVS and FQNEAQ. After removal of 5 bases from V and 0 bases from J, the junction contained 9 bases not matched to a gene. CDR3 length equals 19 residues. The CDR3 region is CASSTPTSGRARSYNEQFF. For the CDR3, the DNA is TGTGCCAGCAGCACCCCGACTAGCGGGAGGGCCCGCTCCTACAATGAGCAGTTCTTC.

This chain uses TRBV7-2 with TRBJ2-7; D is possibly TRBD1 (5 bases). Germline CDR1 is SGHTA and CDR2 is FQGNSA. The ends were cut back, 1 base at V and 6 bases at J, with 13 bases in the middle. The CDR3 covers 14 residues. As DNA, the CDR3 is TGTGCCAGCAGCTTAGTCCTGGACAAGGGCGAGCAGTACTTC. Its translation: CASSLVLDKGEQYF. The entire variable domain, with the rest obtained from reference TRBV7-2 and TRBJ2-7, is as follows: GAGVSQSPSNKVTEKGKDVELRCDPISGHTALYWYRQSLGQGLEFLIYFQGNSAPDKSGLPSDRFSAERTGGSVSTLTIQRTQQEDSAVYLCASSLVLDKGEQYFGPGTRLTVT.

This clone was observed once. The chain employs TRBV18 and TRBJ1-3; unclear D gene. The V and J ends lost 5 bases and 0 bases respectively, with 14 bases between them. CDR3 length: 16 amino acids. Looked up from germline, CDR1 is KGHSH and CDR2 is LQKENI. The CDR3, as DNA: TGTGCCAGCTCATCCACCACCTTAAGCTCTGGAAACACCATATATTTT. Translated, it gives CASSSTTLSSGNTIYF.

This rearrangement joins TRBV7-2 to TRBJ2-3; D perhaps matches TRBD2 (5 bases). CDR1 is SGHTA and CDR2 is FQGNSA in the germline V gene. The V end was cut by 5 bases, the J end by 0 bases, with 9 bases between. The CDR3 extends over 14 amino acids. The chain's CDR3 is CASSGLLSTDTQYF. The CDR3 DNA sequence: TGTGCCAGCAGCGGACTTTTGAGCACAGATACGCAGTATTTT.

The chain links TRBV5-4 to TRBJ2-7, with 8 bases aligning to TRBD1. Germline loops: CDR1 SGHNT, CDR2 YYREEE (reference sequence). The V and J ends lost 1 base and 5 bases, in that order; junction bases with no gene match: 8. The CDR3 covers 15 residues. CDR3: CASSLQQGAMDEQYF. DNA of the CDR3: TGTGCCAGCAGCTTGCAGCAGGGGGCAATGGACGAGCAGTACTTC.

The chain recombines TRBV18 with TRBJ2-3; the match to TRBD1 covers 8 bases. V was pared by 0 bases and J by 1 base, with 0 bases of the junction left unmatched. Germline-derived CDR1 and CDR2 are KGHSH and LQKENI. The CDR3 loop spans 15 amino acids. CDR3 loop: CASSPPGQGTDTQYF. The CDR3 coding sequence is TGTGCCAGCTCACCACCGGGACAGGGCACAGATACGCAGTATTTT.

This clone showed up just once. The rearrangement joins TRBV5-8 to TRBJ2-5; TRBD2 might be the D (6 bases). The CDR3 length is 15 residues. V was cut by 1 base and J by 1 base, with 11 bases left in between. From germline, CDR1 is SGHTS and CDR2 YDEGEE. The CDR3 loop is CASSLSGGRQETQYF. CDR3 DNA: TGTGCCAGCAGCTTGAGCGGAGGGCGCCAAGAGACCCAGTACTTC.

The genes are TRBV9 and TRBJ2-2, with a possible D match to TRBD2 (7 bases). V was cut by 2 bases and J by 3 bases, with 11 bases left in between. The CDR3 is made up of 15 amino acids. Germline V lookup: CDR1 SGDLS, CDR2 YYNGEE. CDR3 residues: CASSVGGHDTGELFF. The CDR3 DNA is TGTGCCAGCAGCGTGGGGGGGCACGACACCGGGGAGCTGTTTTTT.

This clone was counted only a few times. The CDR3 protein is CATKGTGGATEAFF. In DNA, the CDR3 is TGTGCTACCAAGGGGACAGGGGGTGCTACTGAAGCTTTCTTT. This chain connects TRBV6-6 to TRBJ1-1; TRBD1 matches at 11 bases. Germline CDR1 MNHNY, CDR2 SVGAGI (reference sequence). The CDR3 extends over 14 amino acids.

The chain couples TRBV29-1 to TRBJ1-1, with TRBD1 matching over 10 bases. This CDR3 comprises 14 residues. Germline trimming cut 7 bases from V and 4 bases from J; bases unmatched to any gene: 9. Per the germline V gene, CDR1 is SQVTM and CDR2 is ANQGSEA. The CDR3: CSARQGAQGTEAFF. The CDR3 bases are TGCAGCGCCCGACAGGGGGCGCAGGGCACTGAAGCTTTCTTT.

The genes are TRBV6-5 and TRBJ1-4; D unclear. In germline, CDR1 is MNHEY, CDR2 SVGAGI. V lost 5 bases to trimming and J lost 7 bases, with 8 bases between them. CDR3 length: 12 residues. CDR3 bases: TGTGCCAGCAGTCTTTCAGCTGAAAAACTGTTTTTT. It encodes CASSLSAEKLFF.

The rearrangement uses TRBV9 and TRBJ2-1; the match to TRBD2 covers 12 bases. In germline, CDR1 is SGDLS, CDR2 YYNGEE. The CDR3 consists of 16 residues. V dropped 3 bases and J dropped 7; count of bases not matched to a gene: 8. The CDR3 nucleotides read TGTGCCAGCAGCGCCACCGGGACTAGCGGGTCAAATGAGCAGTTCTTC. Translation: CASSATGTSGSNEQFF. Drawing the rest from reference TRBV9 and TRBJ2-1, the complete variable domain is DSGVTQTPKHLITATGQRVTLRCSPRSGDLSVYWYQQSLDQGLQFLIQYYNGEERAKGNILERFSAQQFPDLHSELNLSSLELGDSALYFCASSATGTSGSNEQFFGPGTRLTVL.

The V and J genes are TRBV29-1 and TRBJ2-3; TRBD1 is a possible D gene (6 bases). This CDR3 region has 13 residues. Per the germline V gene, CDR1 is SQVTM and CDR2 is ANQGSEA. Trimming removed 5 bases at V and 3 bases at J, with 12 bases between. CDR3 DNA sequence: TGCAGCGTTAAGGGGGACGGGACAGATACGCAGTATTTT. Protein product: CSVKGDGTDTQYF.

V and J are TRBV4-1 and TRBJ1-1, with 8 bases lining up with TRBD1. Germline trimming cut 5 bases from V and 1 base from J; bases unmatched to any gene: 9. The CDR3 extends over 16 amino acids. Germline V gene sequence: CDR1 MGHRA, CDR2 YSYEKL. This CDR3 is CASSFQGARGNTEAFF. In DNA, the CDR3 is TGCGCCAGCAGCTTCCAGGGGGCTCGTGGGAACACTGAAGCTTTCTTT.

The V gene is TRBV3-1 (or the pseudogene TRBV3-2), the J gene TRBJ1-4, with unresolved D. This CDR3 has 11 amino acids. The germline gives CDR1 LGHDT, CDR2 YNNKEL (reference sequence). Trimming removed 11 bases from V and 8 bases from J, with 12 bases in between. The DNA of the CDR3 is TGTGCCCCGCCCCGGCGGGAAAAACTGTTTTTT. Protein: CAPPRREKLFF.

CDR3 loop: CASSQQGLTSTDTQYF. As DNA, the CDR3 is TGCGCCAGCAGCCAACAGGGACTTACTAGCACAGATACGCAGTATTTT. This chain joins TRBV4-3 and TRBJ2-3, with TRBD2 as a possible D gene (6 bases). Germline V gives CDR1 LGHNA, CDR2 YSLEER. The V end was cut by 2 bases, the J end by 0 bases, with 12 bases between. The CDR3 loop spans 16 amino acids.

The chain joins TRBV29-1 to TRBJ2-3, with 7 nucleotides matching TRBD1. Germline V lookup: CDR1 SQVTM, CDR2 ANQGSEA. CDR3 length: 13 residues. The junction had 10 bases not matched to a gene; V was cut back by 7 bases and J by 6 bases. The CDR3 loop reads CSARDSSGDTQYF. In DNA, the CDR3 is TGCAGCGCCCGGGACAGCTCGGGGGATACGCAGTATTTT.

The rearrangement joins TRBV4-1 to TRBJ2-7; possible D gene TRBD2, 6 bases. This CDR3 region has 14 residues. V was pared by 0 bases and J by 6 bases, with 12 bases between. Germline values: CDR1 MGHRA, CDR2 YSYEKL. The DNA of the CDR3 is TGCGCCAGCAGCCAAGAGGGAGGTCTTGGCGAGCAGTACTTC. Translation: CASSQEGGLGEQYF.